These 19 T cell receptor beta chains were all obtained from the same sample, sequenced in a study of regulatory T cells in long-lasting Graves disease. Time point denoted: newly diagnosed GD, antithyroid drugs for less than 3 months. Construction of the TCR library relied on RNA isolated from PBMCs. Building of the TCR beta libraries involved iRepertoire HTBI primers and Arm-PCR of CDR3 regions. TCRdb reanalysed the multiplex PCR reads using MiXCR and keeps one entry per CDR3 protein. The profile shows approximately 230,000 distinct CDR3 sequences, roughly 18% of them singletons. Sequencing used peripheral blood mononuclear cells (PBMCs), obtained at new diagnosis, from a patient treated with antithyroid drugs. These TCRs come from a female donor with Graves disease.

The chain recombines TRBV28 with TRBJ1-2; D ambiguous. This CDR3 is built from 13 residues. From germline, CDR1 is MDHEN and CDR2 SYDVKM. V lost 1 base to trimming and J lost 4 bases, with 7 bases between them. The CDR3 protein is CASSLLGSYGYTF. Written as DNA, the CDR3 is TGTGCCAGCAGTTTATTGGGTTCCTATGGCTACACCTTC.

This clonotype has at least ten counts. The chain carries TRBV19 and TRBJ1-2; possibly TRBD1 for D (5 bases). The CDR3 covers 16 residues. The V gene lost 3 bases and the J gene lost 2 bases, with 16 bases spanning the gap. Germline-derived CDR1 and CDR2 are LNHDA and SQIVND (reference sequence). This CDR3 is CASSIVTGHRNYGYTF. The CDR3 nucleotides are TGTGCCAGTAGTATCGTTACAGGTCATCGGAACTATGGCTACACCTTC.

In its sample, this clonotype was seen many times. This chain links TRBV19 with TRBJ1-1; tentative D call: TRBD1 (5 bases). Germline assignment: CDR1 LNHDA and CDR2 SQIVND (reference sequence). The CDR3 contains 14 residues. The V and J ends lost 5 bases and 3 bases respectively, with 13 bases between them. The CDR3 spells CASSSGAVYTEAFF. Written as DNA, the CDR3 is TGTGCCAGTAGTTCCGGGGCAGTCTACACTGAAGCTTTCTTT.

This clonotype was detected ten times or more. The rearrangement uses TRBV9 and TRBJ2-7; the match to TRBD2 covers 9 bases. From germline, CDR1 is SGDLS and CDR2 YYNGEE. The CDR3 extends over 16 amino acids. V shed 2 bases, J shed 4 bases, and the junction held 10 bases outside the gene matches. The CDR3 region is CASSVDLAGGQYEQYF. As DNA, the CDR3 is TGTGCCAGCAGCGTGGACCTGGCGGGAGGGCAGTACGAGCAGTACTTC. The full variable domain, its missing parts supplied by reference TRBV9 and TRBJ2-7, is DSGVTQTPKHLITATGQRVTLRCSPRSGDLSVYWYQQSLDQGLQFLIQYYNGEERAKGNILERFSAQQFPDLHSELNLSSLELGDSALYFCASSVDLAGGQYEQYFGPGTRLTVT.

CDR3 DNA sequence: TGTGCCAGTAGTATAGGTGTCATGAACACTGAAGCTTTCTTT. Translated: CASSIGVMNTEAFF. The chain is built from TRBV19 and TRBJ1-1; D remains unclear. CDR1 and CDR2 from the germline V gene are LNHDA and SQIVND (reference sequence). This CDR3 has 14 residues. V lost 1 base and J lost 0, with 6 bases in between.

This clonotype was seen repeatedly, ten times or more. The rearrangement links TRBV29-1 to TRBJ2-1; D might be TRBD1 or TRBD2, each matching 5 bases. V lost 4 bases and J 3 bases, leaving 10 bases between the germline ends. The CDR3 extends over 13 amino acids. Germline assignment: CDR1 SQVTM and CDR2 ANQGSEA. For the CDR3, the DNA is TGCAGCGTTGTAGGGGAGCTCTACAATGAGCAGTTCTTC. Amino acid sequence: CSVVGELYNEQFF.

This clonotype was seen at least ten times. V usage is TRBV7-9 and J usage is TRBJ2-7; possible D gene TRBD2, 6 bases. The CDR3 spans 14 residues. With 4 bases removed from V and 3 bases from J, the gap between germline ends came to 13 bases. The V gene's germline CDR1 is SEHNR and CDR2 FQNEAQ (reference sequence). Here the CDR3 DNA reads TGTGCCAGCAGCTATGGCGCGGAGGGCTACGAGCAGTACTTC. This translates into CASSYGAEGYEQYF.

This clonotype has a count of ten or more. V gene TRBV28 combines with J gene TRBJ2-7; possibly TRBD1 for D (5 bases). Per germline, CDR1 MDHEN and CDR2 SYDVKM. This CDR3 spans 13 amino acids. V was cut by 6 bases and J by 2 bases, with 11 bases left in between. DNA for the CDR3: TGTGCCAGCAGCGGACACCCCACCTACGAGCAGTACTTC. This codes for CASSGHPTYEQYF.

This clonotype qualifies as medium-sized. The chain recombines TRBV30 with TRBJ1-1, with 10 bases matching TRBD1. Germline V gives CDR1 GTSNPN, CDR2 SVGIG (reference sequence). This CDR3 has 14 residues. The CDR3 spells CALDGDRGVAEAFF. As DNA, the CDR3 is TGTGCTTTGGACGGGGACAGGGGAGTCGCTGAAGCTTTCTTT.

This clonotype was counted many times. V usage is TRBV6-1 and J usage is TRBJ2-1; 9 positions agree with TRBD2. CDR3 length: 17 amino acids. Germline CDR1 and CDR2: MNHNS and SASEGT. Trimming cost V 11 bases and J 4 bases; bases outside gene matches: 18. The CDR3 coding sequence is TGTGCCGCCATGCTTGGACGGCTAGCGGGGATATACAATGAGCAGTTCTTC. It encodes CAAMLGRLAGIYNEQFF.

This clonotype came up many times. The chain links TRBV30 to TRBJ1-5; D gene uncertain. CDR3 length equals 13 residues. V was shortened by 2 bases and J by 3 bases, with 8 bases between the two germline ends. Per the germline V gene, CDR1 is GTSNPN and CDR2 is SVGIG (reference sequence). The CDR3 nucleotides read TGTGCCTGGAGTCCCAACGCCAATCAGCCCCAGCATTTT. Translation gives CAWSPNANQPQHF.

This clonotype was seen repeatedly, ten times or more. One end of the junction is discordant with germline, which a read error may explain. The chain joins TRBV5-1 to TRBJ2-5, with 7 bases lining up with TRBD2. Germline values: CDR1 SGHRS, CDR2 YFSETQ. The CDR3 is 14 amino acids. The DNA for the CDR3 is TGTGCCAGCACCCGGGGGGTGGGAGGGGAGACCCAGTACTTC. As protein: CASTRGVGGETQYF.

The chain recombines TRBV12-3 or TRBV12-4 with TRBJ2-7; maybe TRBD1 (6 bases). This CDR3 contains 14 residues. Deletions cut 6 bases from V and 6 bases from J, with 18 bases between. The CDR3 loop is CASRISVGASEQYF. CDR3 DNA: TGTGCCAGCAGGATTAGCGTGGGGGCCTCCGAGCAGTACTTC.

This clonotype was seen repeatedly, ten times or more. This chain connects TRBV7-2 to TRBJ2-5; D gene ambiguous. CDR1 is SGHTA, CDR2 FQGNSA, per germline. V was clipped by 4 bases and J by 2 bases, with 17 bases between them. The CDR3 is 16 residues long. CDR3 region: CASSSWRSTLQETQYF. CDR3 sequence (DNA): TGTGCCAGCAGCTCCTGGCGGTCGACACTGCAAGAGACCCAGTACTTC. Drawing the rest from reference TRBV7-2 and TRBJ2-5, the complete variable domain is GAGVSQSPSNKVTEKGKDVELRCDPISGHTALYWYRQSLGQGLEFLIYFQGNSAPDKSGLPSDRFSAERTGGSVSTLTIQRTQQEDSAVYLCASSSWRSTLQETQYFGPGTRLLVL.

Comment on this clonotype: The junction departs from germline at one end; a sequencing error may be responsible. The V gene is TRBV28, the J gene TRBJ2-6; 10 bases match TRBD1. The CDR3 runs 15 residues. Germline V lookup: CDR1 MDHEN, CDR2 SYDVKM. The CDR3 region has the DNA TGTGCCACCGGACAGGGGGATGCTGGGGCCAACGTCCTAAGTTTC. Translation gives CATGQGDAGANVLSF.

This clonotype was counted ten times or more. This sequence joins TRBV28 and TRBJ1-6, with no clear D. Trimming removed 7 bases at V and 6 bases at J, with 16 bases between. This CDR3 contains 15 residues. The V gene's germline CDR1 is MDHEN and CDR2 SYDVKM. CDR3 coding DNA: TGTGCCAGCACCCGATCCGCGCGGGGTAATTCACCCCTCCACTTT. Translating gives CASTRSARGNSPLHF.

This clonotype was seen at least ten times. This sequence joins TRBV6-1 and TRBJ2-1; a possible D gene is TRBD1 (6 bases). The length of the CDR3 is 13 residues. Germline CDR1 is MNHNS and CDR2 is SASEGT. Trimming left V 6 bases short and J 8 bases short, with 14 bases between. CDR3 sequence (DNA): TGTGCCAGCAGGACAGCATACAGGGATGAGCAGTTCTTC. This gives the protein CASRTAYRDEQFF.

At least ten counts were recorded for this clonotype. This chain's CDR3 is CASSPVSGNTIYF. CDR3 nucleotide sequence: TGTGCCAGCAGCCCCGTCTCTGGAAACACCATATATTTT. The chain employs TRBV9 and TRBJ1-3; D gene unclear. The CDR3 consists of 13 residues. V dropped 4 bases and J dropped 0 bases, with 5 bases sitting between them. Per germline, CDR1 SGDLS and CDR2 YYNGEE.

This clonotype was detected many times. The chain uses TRBV20-1 and TRBJ1-2; D unclear. The ends were cut back, 1 base at V and 6 bases at J, with 12 bases in the middle. CDR1 and CDR2 from the germline V gene are DFQATT and SNEGSKA (reference sequence). The CDR3 is made up of 13 amino acids. CDR3 in amino acids: CSARGGREDGYTF. In DNA form, the CDR3 reads TGCAGTGCTAGAGGAGGGAGGGAGGATGGCTACACCTTC.